One sample yielded the 9 T cell receptor beta chains listed below, sequenced in a study of T cell responses to AZD1222 COVID-19 vaccine. The protocol was immunoSEQ multiplex PCR, while the TCRdb copy is restricted to in-frame clones and leaves out a portion. The table records under 130,000 clones, roughly nine tenths of them present only once. Sequenced here: peripheral blood, sampled 28 days after the second AZD1222 dose. These receptors originate from an adult who received the AZD1222 COVID-19 vaccine.

The table lists this clone with a few counts. The V gene is TRBV7-2, the J gene TRBJ1-2; 9 bases are shared with TRBD1. Germline CDR1 is SGHTA and CDR2 is FQGNSA. The ends lost 4 bases at V and 7 bases at J; junction bases unmatched: 10. The CDR3 loop spans 15 amino acids. The CDR3 sequence is CASSWQGQGRGGYTF. CDR3 DNA: TGTGCCAGCAGCTGGCAAGGACAGGGGCGGGGTGGCTACACCTTC.

The genes are TRBV5-1 and TRBJ1-4, with 9 bases lining up with TRBD1. This CDR3 contains 15 residues. V was clipped by 3 bases and J by 1 base; unmatched bases: 1. Germline loops: CDR1 SGHRS, CDR2 YFSETQ. The CDR3 reads CASSWGQGTNEKLFF. The CDR3 nucleotides read TGCGCCAGCAGCTGGGGACAGGGAACTAATGAAAAACTGTTTTTT.

The chain employs TRBV6-4 and TRBJ2-1; 9 nucleotides line up with TRBD1. Germline V gene sequence: CDR1 MRHNA, CDR2 SNTAGT. Trimming took 3 bases from V and 2 from J; bases not matched to a gene: 5. This CDR3 comprises 16 residues. CDR3 amino acids: CASSEAGTGTYNEQFF. The CDR3 DNA reads TGTGCCAGCAGTGAGGCCGGGACAGGGACCTACAATGAGCAGTTCTTC.

On this clone itself: The same CDR3 arises from other DNA sequences in this sample as well. CDR3: CASSMDSYNEQFF. In DNA, the CDR3 is TGTGCCAGTAGTATGGATTCCTACAATGAGCAGTTCTTC. The chain carries TRBV19 and TRBJ2-1; no clear D gene. In germline, CDR1 is LNHDA, CDR2 SQIVND (reference sequence). Trimming shortened V by 3 bases and J by 1 base, and 4 bases separated the two germline ends. The CDR3 spans 13 residues.

This chain uses TRBV19 with TRBJ1-5; D ambiguous. Germline values: CDR1 LNHDA, CDR2 SQIVND (reference sequence). The CDR3 spans 14 residues. V was trimmed by 5 bases and J by 3 bases, leaving 11 bases between them. The CDR3 protein is CASSLREFNQPQHF. CDR3 in DNA: TGTGCCAGTAGTTTACGGGAGTTCAATCAGCCCCAGCATTTT.

The rearrangement joins TRBV4-3 to TRBJ2-7; 12 positions agree with TRBD1. In germline, CDR1 is LGHNA, CDR2 YSLEER. The length of the CDR3 is 14 residues. Trimming took 3 bases from V and 7 from J; bases not matched to a gene: 4. The CDR3 spells CASSQGQGAGEQYF. The CDR3 nucleotides are TGCGCCAGCAGCCAGGGACAGGGGGCAGGGGAGCAGTACTTC.

The rearrangement links TRBV5-6 to TRBJ2-7; 8 bases align to TRBD2. Germline-derived CDR1 and CDR2 are SGHDT and YYEEEE. V trimming: 4 bases; J trimming: 5 bases; junction bases outside the gene matches: 17. This CDR3 comprises 17 residues. As DNA, the CDR3 is TGTGCCAGCAGCCGGGGGGGCGGGCGTAGGCTAAGCGACGAGCAGTACTTC. It encodes CASSRGGGRRLSDEQYF. The full variable domain, with the rest looked up from reference TRBV5-6 and TRBJ2-7, is DAGVTQSPTHLIKTRGQQVTLRCSPKSGHDTVSWYQQALGQGPQFIFQYYEEEERQRGNFPDRFSGHQFPNYSSELNVNALLLGDSALYLCASSRGGGRRLSDEQYFGPGTRLTVT.

To note about this clone: At one end, the junction sequence differs from germline, possibly due to a read error. The chain carries TRBV3-1 (or the pseudogene TRBV3-2) and TRBJ2-7; D is tentatively TRBD1 or TRBD2 (7 bases each). Germline CDR1 and CDR2: LGHDT and YNNKEL (reference sequence). There are 14 residues in the CDR3. CDR3 amino acids: CASTQAGGALEQYF. The CDR3 DNA is TGTGCCAGCACCCAAGCAGGGGGGGCTCTGGAGCAGTACTTC.

This sequence joins TRBV3-1 (or the pseudogene TRBV3-2) and TRBJ2-2; no clear D. Trimming removed 0 bases at V and 7 bases at J, with 12 bases between. Germline-derived CDR1 and CDR2 are LGHDT and YNNKEL (reference sequence). This CDR3 spans 15 amino acids. In DNA, the CDR3 is TGTGCCAGCAGCCAAGATGGCAGCCCGGGCGGGGAGCTGTTTTTT. It encodes CASSQDGSPGGELFF.